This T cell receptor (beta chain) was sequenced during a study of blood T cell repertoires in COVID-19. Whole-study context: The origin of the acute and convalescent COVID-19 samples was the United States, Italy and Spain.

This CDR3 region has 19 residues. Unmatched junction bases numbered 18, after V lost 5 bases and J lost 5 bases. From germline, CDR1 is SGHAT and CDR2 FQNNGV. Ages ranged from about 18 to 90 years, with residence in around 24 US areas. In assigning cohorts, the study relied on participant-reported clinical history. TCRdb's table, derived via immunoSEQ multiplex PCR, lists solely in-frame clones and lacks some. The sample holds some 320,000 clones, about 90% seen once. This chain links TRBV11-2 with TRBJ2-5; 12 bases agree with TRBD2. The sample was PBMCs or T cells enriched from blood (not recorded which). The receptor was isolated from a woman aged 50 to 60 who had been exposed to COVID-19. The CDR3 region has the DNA TGTGCCAGCAGCCCTACTTTGGGTCTAGCGGGGGGGCCAAGGGAGACCCAGTACTTC. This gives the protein CASSPTLGLAGGPRETQYF.